The sequence of this TCR beta chain was determined in a study of T-cell reconstitution after alpha-beta-depleted transplantation in children. The TCRbeta library was prepared with unique molecular identifiers. TCRdb ran MiXCR on the PCR reads and lists one entry per CDR3 protein. The sample holds some 500,000 distinct CDR3 sequences, about 17% seen once. Germline CDR1 reads SGHVS; CDR2 reads FNYEAQ. The CDR3 sequence is 16 residues long. Trimming took 5 bases from V and 2 from J, leaving 17 bases between them. The chain recombines TRBV7-6 with TRBJ2-3; D may correspond to TRBD1 or TRBD2 (5 bases each). Sequences were derived from PBMCs from the stem cell graft donor, sampled from the stem cell graft. The sequence was obtained from a human donor who donated a stem cell graft to a child with acute lymphoblastic leukemia. The CDR3 DNA is TGTGCCAGCAGCCCCCCGGGGCGGCGAAACACAGATACGCAGTATTTT. Translating it yields CASSPPGRRNTDTQYF.